The 19 T cell receptor beta chains reported below all come from one sample, sequenced in a study of T cells after yellow fever vaccination. TCRdb analysed the 5' RACE reads with MiXCR anew, one entry per CDR3 protein. This table holds 350,000 to 450,000 distinct CDR3 sequences, roughly 6.1% found once. This material consisted of PBMCs, taken 5 days after the yellow fever booster vaccination. The source is a man aged 30 to 45 who received the YFV17D yellow fever vaccine.

This clonotype occurred many times. The CDR3 region has the DNA TGCAGCGTTGCCCGGACAATCCAAGAGACCCAGTACTTC. Translating gives CSVARTIQETQYF. The chain combines TRBV29-1 with TRBJ2-5; maybe TRBD1 (5 bases). Germline V gene sequence: CDR1 SQVTM, CDR2 ANQGSEA. The CDR3 has 13 residues. Trimming left V 4 bases short and J 1 base short, with 10 bases between.

This clonotype was seen at least ten times. The rearrangement joins TRBV29-1 to TRBJ1-1; possible D gene TRBD1, 5 bases. The CDR3 is 14 residues long. Germline V lookup: CDR1 SQVTM, CDR2 ANQGSEA. Trimming took 6 bases from V and 1 from J, leaving 15 bases between them. The CDR3 region has the DNA TGCAGCGTGCAAAGGGCGGGGGGGAACACTGAAGCTTTCTTT. Translated: CSVQRAGGNTEAFF. Variable domain in full (rest from reference TRBV29-1 and TRBJ1-1): SAVISQKPSRDICQRGTSLTIQCQVDSQVTMMFWYRQQPGQSLTLIATANQGSEATYESGFVIDKFPISRPNLTFSTLTVSNMSPEDSSIYLCSVQRAGGNTEAFFGQGTRLTVV.

This clonotype was picked up many times. The V call is TRBV7-2, the J call TRBJ2-3, with TRBD1 as a possible D gene (5 bases). V shed 7 bases and J shed 4 bases, with 15 bases lying between them. Germline V gene lookup returns CDR1 SGHTA and CDR2 FQGNSA. This CDR3 is built from 14 residues. For the CDR3, the DNA is TGTGCCAGCAACCTGGACACCCGCGCAGATACGCAGTATTTT. As protein: CASNLDTRADTQYF.

This clonotype was found many times. The rearrangement links TRBV11-2 to TRBJ2-3; 13 nucleotides match TRBD2. Germline V lookup: CDR1 SGHAT, CDR2 FQNNGV. J was trimmed by 1 base and V by 3 bases; bases with no gene match: 13. The CDR3 consists of 20 residues. The CDR3 DNA reads TGTGCCAGCAGCTTTCTTGGACTAGCGGGAGTTGCGTCGGGCACAGATACGCAGTATTTT. Translation gives CASSFLGLAGVASGTDTQYF.

V is TRBV5-1 and J is TRBJ2-1, with 9 positions matching TRBD2. The CDR3 extends over 14 amino acids. Trimming removed 0 bases from V and 9 bases from J; junction bases left unmatched: 4. Germline lookup yields CDR1 SGHRS and CDR2 YFSETQ. The CDR3 loop reads CASSLEGGRGEQFF. The CDR3 nucleotides read TGCGCCAGCAGCTTGGAGGGCGGGAGGGGTGAGCAGTTCTTC. The variable domain in full, with the rest retrieved from reference TRBV5-1 and TRBJ2-1, is KAGVTQTPRYLIKTRGQQVTLSCSPISGHRSVSWYQQTPGQGLQFLFEYFSETQRNKGNFPGRFSGRQFSNSRSEMNVSTLELGDSALYLCASSLEGGRGEQFFGPGTRLTVL.

This clonotype has ten or more counts. CDR3 residues: CASSPTGAAYDEQFF. The CDR3 coding sequence is TGTGCCAGCAGTCCAACAGGGGCCGCGTATGATGAGCAGTTCTTC. The rearrangement links TRBV5-4 to TRBJ2-1; 7 nucleotides align to TRBD1. Trimming at V came to 5 bases and at J to 8 bases, leaving 13 bases not matched to a gene. Germline CDR1 SGHNT, CDR2 YYREEE (reference sequence). The CDR3 length is 15 residues.

V and J are TRBV20-1 and TRBJ2-1, with 9 positions matching TRBD2. Germline CDR1 and CDR2: DFQATT and SNEGSKA (reference sequence). The V segment lost 0 bases and the J segment 5 bases; nucleotides outside the gene matches: 2. CDR3 length equals 14 residues. The CDR3 here is CSARDAGGNNEQFF. The CDR3 DNA sequence: TGCAGTGCTAGAGACGCGGGAGGGAACAATGAGCAGTTCTTC.

This clonotype was counted a few times. V is TRBV28 and J is TRBJ2-7, with 7 bases lining up with TRBD1. The CDR3 is 13 amino acids. The trim removed 5 bases at V and 4 bases at J, leaving 5 bases unmatched. Germline V lookup: CDR1 MDHEN, CDR2 SYDVKM. The DNA for the CDR3 is TGTGCCAGCAGTCCCTTGGGACAGTACGAGCAGTACTTC. Protein: CASSPLGQYEQYF.

The J gene is TRBJ2-7, the V gene TRBV7-9, with no clear D. Germline CDR1 reads SEHNR; CDR2 reads FQNEAQ (reference sequence). Trimming left V 3 bases short and J 8 bases short, with 20 bases between. CDR3 length equals 15 residues. In nucleotides, the CDR3 is TGTGCCAGCAGCTTCGGGCCAGATACAGATACGAAGCAGTACTTC. The encoded protein is CASSFGPDTDTKQYF.

Many counts were recorded for this clonotype. V usage is TRBV20-1 and J usage is TRBJ1-5; possibly TRBD1 for D (5 bases). Germline CDR1 DFQATT, CDR2 SNEGSKA (reference sequence). The V end lost 5 bases, the J end lost 3 bases, and 11 bases lay between the germline ends. The CDR3 length is 13 residues. The CDR3 loop is CSAGAGLNQPQHF. For the CDR3, the DNA is TGCAGTGCTGGTGCAGGGCTCAATCAGCCCCAGCATTTT.

This clonotype was recorded a few times. The chain carries TRBV18 and TRBJ2-7, with D possibly being TRBD1 (6 bases). This CDR3 has 13 residues. Germline V gives CDR1 KGHSH, CDR2 LQKENI. V was trimmed by 6 bases and J by 3 bases, leaving 12 bases between them. CDR3 sequence (DNA): TGTGCCAGCTCCTTCCCAGGGGTCTACGAGCAGTACTTC. Translation: CASSFPGVYEQYF.

Here the CDR3 reads CAIREKGLGDEQFF. CDR3 nucleotide sequence: TGTGCCATCAGGGAGAAAGGGCTCGGGGATGAGCAGTTCTTC. The chain is built from TRBV10-3 and TRBJ2-1, with D possibly matching TRBD2 (5 bases). The ends were cut back, 6 bases at V and 8 bases at J, with 17 bases in the middle. Germline V gene sequence: CDR1 ENHRY, CDR2 SYGVKD. CDR3 length: 14 amino acids.

The V gene is TRBV12-3 or TRBV12-4, the J gene TRBJ2-7; the D gene is possibly TRBD1 (6 bases). CDR3 length equals 15 residues. V was pared by 10 bases and J by 0 bases, with 19 bases between. CDR3 protein: CATCQGIGGSYEQYF. CDR3 in DNA: TGTGCCACCTGCCAAGGGATAGGGGGCTCCTACGAGCAGTACTTC.

This chain uses TRBV19 with TRBJ2-4; 7 bases line up with TRBD2. The germline V gene encodes CDR1 LNHDA and CDR2 SQIVND (reference sequence). Trimming cost V 6 bases and J 6 bases; bases outside gene matches: 8. The CDR3 covers 14 residues. CDR3 bases: TGTGCCAGTAGGGGGTCGGGAGGCACAAACATTCAGTACTTC. Amino acid sequence: CASRGSGGTNIQYF.

This clonotype was observed many times. V and J are TRBV5-1 and TRBJ1-5, with D unclear. Germline V gene data show CDR1 as SGHRS and CDR2 as YFSETQ. V shed 10 bases and J shed 0 bases, with 17 bases lying between them. CDR3 length: 15 residues. DNA of the CDR3: TGCGCCTCCCGGTTGGGCACAGCTAGCAATCAGCCCCAGCATTTT. This gives the protein CASRLGTASNQPQHF.

This clonotype was counted many times. Here the CDR3 reads CASSELKRRADNEQFF. In DNA, the CDR3 is TGTGCCAGCAGTGAACTGAAAAGAAGAGCTGACAATGAGCAGTTCTTC. The genes are TRBV2 and TRBJ2-1, with D unresolved. The CDR3 totals 16 residues. V was cut by 2 bases and J by 5 bases, with 16 bases left in between. CDR1 SNHLY and CDR2 FYNNEI come from the germline V gene.

This clonotype was seen repeatedly, ten times or more. In DNA, the CDR3 is TGTGCCAGCAGCCCACAAGGGCGACAGGGGCATGAGCAGTTCTTC. Residues: CASSPQGRQGHEQFF. The J gene is TRBJ2-1, the V gene TRBV7-9; 8 positions match TRBD1. The V gene end was trimmed by 5 bases and the J gene end by 8 bases; junction bases not matched to a gene: 11. The length of the CDR3 is 15 residues. Germline values: CDR1 SEHNR, CDR2 FQNEAQ (reference sequence).

The chain combines TRBV20-1 with TRBJ2-1, with a possible D match to TRBD2 (6 bases). V gave up 1 base and J gave up 5 bases, with 6 bases separating them. The CDR3 has 12 amino acids. Germline values: CDR1 DFQATT, CDR2 SNEGSKA (reference sequence). The CDR3 DNA follows: TGCAGTGCTAGAGCGGGGGACAATGAGCAGTTCTTC. Protein: CSARAGDNEQFF.

This clonotype showed up just a few times. The rearrangement uses TRBV5-4 and TRBJ2-1; no firm D call. CDR1 SGHNT and CDR2 YYREEE come from the germline V gene (reference sequence). This CDR3 contains 15 residues. Trimming stripped 0 bases from V and 1 base from J, with 8 bases between. The CDR3 spells CASSLAAQSYNEQFF. CDR3 sequence (DNA): TGTGCCAGCAGCTTGGCCGCTCAGTCCTACAATGAGCAGTTCTTC.